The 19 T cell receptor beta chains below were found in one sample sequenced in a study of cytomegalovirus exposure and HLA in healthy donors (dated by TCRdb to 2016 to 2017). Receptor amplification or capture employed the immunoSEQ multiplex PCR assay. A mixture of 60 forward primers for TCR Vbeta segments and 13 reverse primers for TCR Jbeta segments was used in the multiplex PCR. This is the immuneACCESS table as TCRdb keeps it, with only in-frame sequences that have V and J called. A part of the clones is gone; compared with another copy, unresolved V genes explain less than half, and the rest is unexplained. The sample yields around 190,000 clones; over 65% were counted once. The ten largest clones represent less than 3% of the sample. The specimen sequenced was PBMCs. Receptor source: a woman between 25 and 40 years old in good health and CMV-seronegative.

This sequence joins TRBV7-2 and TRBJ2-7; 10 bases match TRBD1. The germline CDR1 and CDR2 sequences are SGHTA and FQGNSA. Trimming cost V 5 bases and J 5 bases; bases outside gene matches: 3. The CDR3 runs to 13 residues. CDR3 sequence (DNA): TGTGCCAGCAGCAGGGACAGGGGCAACGAGCAGTACTTC. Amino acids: CASSRDRGNEQYF.

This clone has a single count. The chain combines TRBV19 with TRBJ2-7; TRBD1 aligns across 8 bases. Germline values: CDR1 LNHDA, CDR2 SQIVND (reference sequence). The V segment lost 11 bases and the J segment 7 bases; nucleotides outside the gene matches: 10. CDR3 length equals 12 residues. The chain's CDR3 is CASRQGMREQYF. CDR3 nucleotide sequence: TGTGCCTCCCGACAGGGGATGCGGGAGCAGTACTTC.

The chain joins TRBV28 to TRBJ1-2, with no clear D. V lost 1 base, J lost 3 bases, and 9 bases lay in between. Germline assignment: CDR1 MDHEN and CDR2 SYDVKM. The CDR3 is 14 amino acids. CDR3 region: CASSLFRDDYGYTF. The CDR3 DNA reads TGTGCCAGCAGTTTATTCCGGGATGACTATGGCTACACCTTC.

The CDR3 coding sequence is TGTGCCAGCAGCCAGGGGGGTTACGAGCAGTACTTC. This encodes CASSQGGYEQYF. This chain uses TRBV5-6 with TRBJ2-7; perhaps TRBD1 as D (7 bases). V lost 4 bases and J lost 4, with 9 bases in between. Looked up from germline, CDR1 is SGHDT and CDR2 is YYEEEE. CDR3 size: 12 residues.

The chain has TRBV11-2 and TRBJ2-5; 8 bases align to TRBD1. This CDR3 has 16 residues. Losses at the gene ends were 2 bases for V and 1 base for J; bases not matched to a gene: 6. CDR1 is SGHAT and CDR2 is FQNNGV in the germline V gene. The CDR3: CASSLLGQDIQETQYF. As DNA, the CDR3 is TGTGCCAGCAGCTTACTGGGACAGGACATCCAAGAGACCCAGTACTTC.

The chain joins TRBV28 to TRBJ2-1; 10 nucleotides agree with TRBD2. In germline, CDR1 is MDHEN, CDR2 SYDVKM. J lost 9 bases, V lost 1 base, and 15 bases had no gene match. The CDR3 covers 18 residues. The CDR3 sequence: CASSLLTWGLAGDLEQFF. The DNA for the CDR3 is TGTGCCAGCAGTTTATTGACCTGGGGGCTAGCGGGAGACCTTGAGCAGTTCTTC.

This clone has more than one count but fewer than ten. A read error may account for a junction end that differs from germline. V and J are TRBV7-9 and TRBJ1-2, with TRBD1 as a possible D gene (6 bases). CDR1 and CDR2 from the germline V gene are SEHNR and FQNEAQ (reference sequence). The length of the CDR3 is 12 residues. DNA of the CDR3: TGTTCCAGCAGCTTAGAATGGGGAGACAGGAACTTC. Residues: CSSSLEWGDRNF. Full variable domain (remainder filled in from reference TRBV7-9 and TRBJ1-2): DTGVSQNPRHKITKRGQNVTFRCDPISEHNRLYWYRQTLGQGPEFLTYFQNEAQLEKSRLLSDRFSAERPKGSFSTLEIQRTEQGDSAMYLCSSSLEWGDRNFGSGTRLTVV.

The CDR3 spells CASSAAGTANTEAFF. The CDR3, as DNA: TGTGCCAGCAGCGCAGCGGGGACGGCGAACACTGAAGCTTTCTTT. The chain recombines TRBV7-6 with TRBJ1-1; D might be TRBD1 (5 bases). The germline CDR1 and CDR2 sequences are SGHVS and FNYEAQ. This CDR3 is built from 15 residues. Trimming took off 5 bases at V and 1 base at J, with 14 bases between the two ends. Combining the CDR3 with reference TRBV7-6 and TRBJ1-1 gives the whole variable domain GAGVSQSPRYKVTKRGQDVALRCDPISGHVSLYWYRQALGQGPEFLTYFNYEAQQDKSGLPNDRFSAERPEGSISTLTIQRTEQRDSAMYRCASSAAGTANTEAFFGQGTRLTVV.

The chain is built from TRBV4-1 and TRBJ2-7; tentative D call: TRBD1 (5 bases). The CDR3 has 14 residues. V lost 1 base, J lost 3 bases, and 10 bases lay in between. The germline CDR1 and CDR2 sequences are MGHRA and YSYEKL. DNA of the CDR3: TGCGCCAGCAGCCAAGGCAGGGTTGGCTACGAGCAGTACTTC. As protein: CASSQGRVGYEQYF.

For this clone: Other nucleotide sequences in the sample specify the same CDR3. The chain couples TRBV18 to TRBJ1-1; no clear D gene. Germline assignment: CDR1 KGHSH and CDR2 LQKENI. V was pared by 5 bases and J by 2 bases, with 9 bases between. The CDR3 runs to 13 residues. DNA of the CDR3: TGTGCCAGCTCATTTGGCAAAAACACTGAAGCTTTCTTT. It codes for CASSFGKNTEAFF.

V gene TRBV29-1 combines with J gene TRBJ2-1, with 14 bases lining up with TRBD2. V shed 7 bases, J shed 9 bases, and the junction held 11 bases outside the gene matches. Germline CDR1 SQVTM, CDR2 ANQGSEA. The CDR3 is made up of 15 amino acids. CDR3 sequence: CSGARGGTSGSEQFF. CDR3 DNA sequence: TGCAGCGGGGCACGAGGAGGGACTAGCGGGAGTGAGCAGTTCTTC.

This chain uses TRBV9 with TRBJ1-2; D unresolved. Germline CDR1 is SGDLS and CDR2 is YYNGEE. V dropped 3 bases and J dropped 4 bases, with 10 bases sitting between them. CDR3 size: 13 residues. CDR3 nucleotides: TGTGCCAGCAGCGCACAGAGTCTCTATGGCTACACCTTC. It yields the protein CASSAQSLYGYTF.

CDR3 nucleotide sequence: TGTGCCAGCAGCTTGGGGGGGCTCGCTGAAGCTTTCTTT. Amino acids: CASSLGGLAEAFF. This chain links TRBV5-6 with TRBJ1-1; weak D call: TRBD1 (6 bases). Germline-derived CDR1 and CDR2 are SGHDT and YYEEEE. V was pared by 0 bases and J by 6 bases, with 9 bases between. The CDR3 has 13 amino acids.

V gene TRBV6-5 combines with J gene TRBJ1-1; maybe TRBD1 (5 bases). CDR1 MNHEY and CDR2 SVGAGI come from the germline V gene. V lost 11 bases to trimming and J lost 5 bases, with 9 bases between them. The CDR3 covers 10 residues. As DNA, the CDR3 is TGTGCCGCGGGACGAACTGAAGCTTTCTTT. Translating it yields CAAGRTEAFF.

In DNA form, the CDR3 reads TGTGCCAGCAGCCCTGGAGGGACTGAAGCTTTCTTT. It yields the protein CASSPGGTEAFF. The gene calls are TRBV11-2 and TRBJ1-1; no definite D call. Trimming left V 5 bases short and J 5 bases short, with 9 bases between. The CDR3 contains 12 residues. Germline V lookup: CDR1 SGHAT, CDR2 FQNNGV.

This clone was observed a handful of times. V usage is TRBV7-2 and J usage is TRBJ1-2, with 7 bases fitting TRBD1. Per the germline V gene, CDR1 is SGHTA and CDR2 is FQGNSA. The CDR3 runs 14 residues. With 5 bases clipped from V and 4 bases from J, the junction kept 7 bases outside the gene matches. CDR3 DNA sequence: TGTGCCAGCAGCCCGCGGGACAGCCTCTATGGCTACACCTTC. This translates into CASSPRDSLYGYTF.

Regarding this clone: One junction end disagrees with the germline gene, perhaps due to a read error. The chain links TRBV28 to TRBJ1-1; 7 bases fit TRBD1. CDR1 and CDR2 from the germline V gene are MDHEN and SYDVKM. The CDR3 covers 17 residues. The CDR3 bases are TGTGCCAGCAGTTTCCACCCCCAGGGACAGAAGAACACTGAGGCTTTCTTT. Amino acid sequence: CASSFHPQGQKNTEAFF.

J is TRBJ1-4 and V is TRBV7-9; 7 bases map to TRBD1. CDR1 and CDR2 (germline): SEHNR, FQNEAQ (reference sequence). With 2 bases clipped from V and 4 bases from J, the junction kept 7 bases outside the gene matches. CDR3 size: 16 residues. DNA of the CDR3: TGTGCCAGCAGCTTATCTCGGACAGGCAGTAATGAAAAACTGTTTTTT. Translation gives CASSLSRTGSNEKLFF. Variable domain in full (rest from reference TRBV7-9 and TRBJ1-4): DTGVSQNPRHKITKRGQNVTFRCDPISEHNRLYWYRQTLGQGPEFLTYFQNEAQLEKSRLLSDRFSAERPKGSFSTLEIQRTEQGDSAMYLCASSLSRTGSNEKLFFGSGTQLSVL.

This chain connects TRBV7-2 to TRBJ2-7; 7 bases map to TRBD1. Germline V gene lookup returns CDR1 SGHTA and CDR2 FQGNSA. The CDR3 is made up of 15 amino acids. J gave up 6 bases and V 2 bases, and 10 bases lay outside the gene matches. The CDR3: CASSLQGDAVFEQYF. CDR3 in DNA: TGTGCCAGCAGCTTACAGGGGGACGCGGTATTCGAGCAGTACTTC.